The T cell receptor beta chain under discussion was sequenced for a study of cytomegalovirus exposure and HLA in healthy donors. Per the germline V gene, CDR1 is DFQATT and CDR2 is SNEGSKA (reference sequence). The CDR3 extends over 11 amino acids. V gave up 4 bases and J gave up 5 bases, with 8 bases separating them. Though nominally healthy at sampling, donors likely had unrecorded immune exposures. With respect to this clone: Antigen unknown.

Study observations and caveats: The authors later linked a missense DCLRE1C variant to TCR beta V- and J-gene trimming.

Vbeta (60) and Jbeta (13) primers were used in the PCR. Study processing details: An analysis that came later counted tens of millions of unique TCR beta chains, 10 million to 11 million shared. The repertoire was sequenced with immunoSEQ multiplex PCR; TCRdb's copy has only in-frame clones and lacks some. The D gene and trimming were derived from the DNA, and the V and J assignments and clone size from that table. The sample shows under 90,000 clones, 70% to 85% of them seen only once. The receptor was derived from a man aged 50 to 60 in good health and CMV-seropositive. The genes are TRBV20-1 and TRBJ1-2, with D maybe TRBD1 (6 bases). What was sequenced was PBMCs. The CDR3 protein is CSAKGGYGYTF. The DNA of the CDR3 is TGCAGTGCTAAGGGGGGGTATGGCTACACCTTC.